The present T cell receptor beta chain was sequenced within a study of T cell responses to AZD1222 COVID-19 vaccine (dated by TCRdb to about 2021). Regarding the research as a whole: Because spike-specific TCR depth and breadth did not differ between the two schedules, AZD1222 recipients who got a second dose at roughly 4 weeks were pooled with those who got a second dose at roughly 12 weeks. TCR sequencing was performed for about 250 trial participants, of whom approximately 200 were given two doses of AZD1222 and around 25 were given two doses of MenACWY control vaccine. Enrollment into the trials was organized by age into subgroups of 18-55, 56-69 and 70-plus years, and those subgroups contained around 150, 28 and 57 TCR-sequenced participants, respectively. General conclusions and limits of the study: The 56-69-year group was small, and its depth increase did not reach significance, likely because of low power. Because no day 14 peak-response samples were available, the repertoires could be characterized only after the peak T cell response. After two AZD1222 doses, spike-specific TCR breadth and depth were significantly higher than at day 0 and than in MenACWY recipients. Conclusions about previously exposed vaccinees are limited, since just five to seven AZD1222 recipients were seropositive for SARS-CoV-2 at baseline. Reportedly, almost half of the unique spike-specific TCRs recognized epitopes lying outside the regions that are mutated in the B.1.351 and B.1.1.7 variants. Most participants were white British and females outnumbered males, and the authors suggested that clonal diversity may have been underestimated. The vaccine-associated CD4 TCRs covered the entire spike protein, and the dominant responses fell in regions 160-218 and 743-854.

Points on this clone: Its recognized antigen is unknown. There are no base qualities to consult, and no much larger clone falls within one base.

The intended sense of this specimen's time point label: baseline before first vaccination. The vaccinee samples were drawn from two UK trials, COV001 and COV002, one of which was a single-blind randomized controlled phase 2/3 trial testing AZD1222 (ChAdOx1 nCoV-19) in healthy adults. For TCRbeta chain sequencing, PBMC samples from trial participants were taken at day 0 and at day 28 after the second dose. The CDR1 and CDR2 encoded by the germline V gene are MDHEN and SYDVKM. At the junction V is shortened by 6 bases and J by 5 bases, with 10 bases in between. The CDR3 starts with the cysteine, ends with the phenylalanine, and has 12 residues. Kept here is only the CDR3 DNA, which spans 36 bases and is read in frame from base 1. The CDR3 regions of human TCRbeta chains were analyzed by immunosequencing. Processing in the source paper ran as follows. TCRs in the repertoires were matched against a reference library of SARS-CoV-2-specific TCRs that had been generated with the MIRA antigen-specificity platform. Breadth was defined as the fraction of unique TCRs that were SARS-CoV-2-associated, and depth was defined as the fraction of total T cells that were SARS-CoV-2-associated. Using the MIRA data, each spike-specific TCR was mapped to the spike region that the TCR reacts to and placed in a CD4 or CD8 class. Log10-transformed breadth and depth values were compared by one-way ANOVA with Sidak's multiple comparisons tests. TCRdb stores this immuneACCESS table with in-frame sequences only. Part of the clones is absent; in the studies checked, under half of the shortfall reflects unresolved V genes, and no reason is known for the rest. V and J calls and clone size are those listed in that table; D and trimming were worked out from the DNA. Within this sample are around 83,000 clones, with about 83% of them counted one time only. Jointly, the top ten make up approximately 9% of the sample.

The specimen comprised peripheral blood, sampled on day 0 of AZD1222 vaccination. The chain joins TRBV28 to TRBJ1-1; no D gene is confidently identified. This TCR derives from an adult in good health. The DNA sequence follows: TGTGCCAGCAGGGTTGGGAGTACTGAAGCTTTCTTT. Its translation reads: CASRVGSTEAFF.